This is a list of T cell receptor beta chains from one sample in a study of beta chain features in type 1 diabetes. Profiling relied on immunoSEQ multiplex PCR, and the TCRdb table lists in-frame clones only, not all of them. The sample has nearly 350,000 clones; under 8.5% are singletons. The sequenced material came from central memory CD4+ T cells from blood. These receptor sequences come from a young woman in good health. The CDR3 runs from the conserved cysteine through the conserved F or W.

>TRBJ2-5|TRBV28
CASKGGGKETQYF
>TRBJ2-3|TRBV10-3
CAISARDSTDTQYF
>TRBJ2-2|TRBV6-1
CASSPAGGYTGELFF
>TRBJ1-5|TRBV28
CASSSQGNGYQPQHF
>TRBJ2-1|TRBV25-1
CASSEWGDRDNEQFF
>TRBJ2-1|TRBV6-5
CASSYLEGGSNEQFF
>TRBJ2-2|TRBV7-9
CASSLVLHTGELFF
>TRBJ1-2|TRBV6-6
CASSQTGGTGYYGYTF
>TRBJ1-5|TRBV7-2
CASSPGFEWGNQPQHF
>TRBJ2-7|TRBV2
CASKADSPTVQYF
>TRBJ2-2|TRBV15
CATSRESRGELFF
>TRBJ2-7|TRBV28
CATLGGYSSYEQYF
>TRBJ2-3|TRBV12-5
CASGLAPLAGVPDTQYF
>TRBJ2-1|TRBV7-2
CASSSGTGVTYNEQFF
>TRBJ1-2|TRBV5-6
CASSVNYGYTF
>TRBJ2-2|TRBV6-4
CASSITSPPGELFF
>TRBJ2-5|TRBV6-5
CASSYNGETQYF
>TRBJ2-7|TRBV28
CASSLSSGYEQYF
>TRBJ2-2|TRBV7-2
CASSPRGGTGELFF
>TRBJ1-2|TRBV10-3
CAISESRTANYGYTF
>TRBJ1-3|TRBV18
CASSPQEDLSGNTIYF